The 16 T cell receptor beta chains reported below all come from one sample, sequenced in a study of blood T cell repertoires in COVID-19. Sequenced by immunoSEQ multiplex PCR; TCRdb stores in-frame clones only, minus some. The table includes about 360,000 clones, over 75% detected once. Sequenced input: PBMCs or T cells enriched from blood (not recorded which). Receptors originate from a man aged 25 to 40 who had recovered from COVID-19.

The chain couples TRBV29-1 to TRBJ1-3; 11 bases line up with TRBD1. The CDR3 is made up of 14 amino acids. The V gene's germline CDR1 is SQVTM and CDR2 ANQGSEA. V trimming: 6 bases; J trimming: 2 bases; junction bases outside the gene matches: 3. The CDR3 reads CSVWDRGAGNTIYF. CDR3 DNA: TGCAGCGTGTGGGACAGGGGGGCTGGAAACACCATATATTTT.

This chain links TRBV4-2 with TRBJ1-5, with 7 bases aligning to TRBD1. The CDR3 has 17 residues. Germline trimming cut 1 base from V and 2 bases from J; bases unmatched to any gene: 8. CDR1 and CDR2 from the germline V gene are LGHNA and YNFKEQ. The CDR3 DNA reads as TGTGCCAGCAGCCAAGGGTTTGAGGGGGCTGGCAATCAGCCCCAGCATTTT. Its translation is CASSQGFEGAGNQPQHF.

The CDR3 bases are TGTGCCACCACCGGGACAGGGGGCATCCTTAACTATGGCTACACCTTC. This translates into CATTGTGGILNYGYTF. The V and J genes are TRBV10-3 and TRBJ1-2; 12 bases fit TRBD1. Germline loops: CDR1 ENHRY, CDR2 SYGVKD. V lost 10 bases to trimming and J lost 1 base; unmatched junction nucleotides: 10. The CDR3 contains 16 residues.

This clone was picked up one time. The chain has TRBV9 and TRBJ2-7; TRBD2 is a possible D gene (7 bases). The CDR3 loop spans 15 amino acids. V gave up 3 bases and J gave up 3 bases, with 16 bases separating them. Looked up from germline, CDR1 is SGDLS and CDR2 is YYNGEE. CDR3 sequence (DNA): TGTGCCAGCAGCGGGGAGGGGGATCCCCGCTACGAGCAGTACTTC. Translating it yields CASSGEGDPRYEQYF.

The chain is built from TRBV30 and TRBJ2-7; TRBD1 is a possible D gene (6 bases). CDR1 GTSNPN and CDR2 SVGIG come from the germline V gene (reference sequence). The CDR3 sequence is 11 residues long. Trimming took 8 bases from V and 5 from J, leaving 13 bases between them. This chain's CDR3 is CAGDQGHEQYF. The DNA of the CDR3 is TGTGCCGGAGATCAGGGGCACGAGCAGTACTTC.

This rearrangement joins TRBV9 to TRBJ1-2; 7 positions agree with TRBD1. The CDR3 is 14 residues long. Germline V lookup: CDR1 SGDLS, CDR2 YYNGEE. Unmatched junction bases numbered 7, after V lost 0 bases and J lost 8 bases. DNA of the CDR3: TGTGCCAGCAGCGTAGGCGACAGGGTACAGGGCTACACCTTC. This encodes CASSVGDRVQGYTF.

V gene TRBV18 combines with J gene TRBJ1-1, with no clear D. Germline values: CDR1 KGHSH, CDR2 LQKENI. The CDR3 length is 15 residues. Deletions cut 4 bases from V and 1 base from J, with 13 bases between. The CDR3 DNA reads TGTGCCAGCTCACGACAACGGGAGGGGAACACTGAAGCTTTCTTT. Translating gives CASSRQREGNTEAFF.

The chain carries TRBV20-1 and TRBJ2-3, with TRBD1 matching 10 bases. V lost 3 bases, J lost 4 bases, and 10 bases stayed unmatched. Germline CDR1 DFQATT, CDR2 SNEGSKA (reference sequence). The CDR3 runs 16 residues. This chain's CDR3 is CSASRPLGQGADTQYF. CDR3 coding DNA: TGCAGTGCTAGTAGGCCCCTCGGACAGGGGGCAGATACGCAGTATTTT.

The CDR3: CAWSVPGRGSQYF. In nucleotides, the CDR3 is TGTGCCTGGAGTGTACCGGGCAGGGGTTCCCAGTACTTC. The rearrangement links TRBV30 to TRBJ2-5, with D perhaps TRBD1 (6 bases). Per the germline V gene, CDR1 is GTSNPN and CDR2 is SVGIG (reference sequence). The V end was cut by 0 bases, the J end by 9 bases, with 14 bases between. This CDR3 spans 13 amino acids.

This clone showed up just a few times. The V and J genes are TRBV12-5 and TRBJ1-1; no firm D call. The CDR3 has 12 residues. Germline V CDR1 and CDR2: LGHNT, FRNRAP. Trimming left V 5 bases short and J 6 bases short, with 10 bases between. The CDR3: CASGRVESEAFF. The DNA of the CDR3 is TGTGCTAGTGGTCGGGTCGAGTCTGAAGCTTTCTTT.

Note on this clone: The identical CDR3 is also encoded by other nucleotide sequences in the sample. The gene calls are TRBV18 and TRBJ2-5, with D possibly TRBD1 on 5 matching bases. Germline CDR1 KGHSH, CDR2 LQKENI. The length of the CDR3 is 14 residues. V was cut by 2 bases and J by 1 base, with 8 bases left in between. CDR3 sequence reads: CASSPLDSQETQYF. The CDR3 bases are TGTGCCAGCTCACCATTAGACAGCCAAGAGACCCAGTACTTC. Using reference TRBV18 and TRBJ2-5 for the parts outside the CDR3, the full variable domain is NAGVMQNPRHLVRRRGQEARLRCSPMKGHSHVYWYRQLPEEGLKFMVYLQKENIIDESGMPKERFSAEFPKEGPSILRIQQVVRGDSAAYFCASSPLDSQETQYFGPGTRLLVL.

V gene TRBV6-5 combines with J gene TRBJ1-6; a possible D gene is TRBD1 (6 bases). The V gene's germline CDR1 is MNHEY and CDR2 SVGAGI. This CDR3 is built from 14 residues. V dropped 4 bases and J dropped 9 bases, with 13 bases sitting between them. The CDR3 sequence: CASSLGGVTSPLHF. The CDR3 bases are TGTGCCAGCAGTTTAGGGGGAGTAACTTCACCCCTCCACTTT.

This chain joins TRBV7-8 and TRBJ1-1; D unclear. This CDR3 has 13 residues. V lost 1 base to trimming and J lost 4 bases, with 7 bases between them. Germline V gene lookup returns CDR1 SGHVS and CDR2 FQNEAQ. The CDR3 bases are TGTGCCAGCAGCTTAGGAGGGCCCACTGAAGCTTTCTTT. This sequence encodes CASSLGGPTEAFF.

V and J are TRBV4-2 and TRBJ2-6; D possibly corresponds to TRBD1 (5 bases). V lost 0 bases and J lost 2, with 8 bases in between. Germline loops: CDR1 LGHNA, CDR2 YNFKEQ. This CDR3 comprises 16 residues. Here the CDR3 DNA reads TGTGCCAGCAGCCAAGAGCAAGGGGCTGGGGCCAACGTCCTGACTTTC. Translation gives CASSQEQGAGANVLTF.

The chain combines TRBV4-3 with TRBJ1-2; possible D gene TRBD1, 6 bases. Germline values: CDR1 LGHNA, CDR2 YSLEER. This CDR3 has 16 amino acids. V was shortened by 0 bases and J by 4 bases, with 15 bases between the two germline ends. The CDR3, as DNA: TGCGCCAGCAGCCAAGATTACCAGGGGTACTCCTATGGCTACACCTTC. Encoded protein: CASSQDYQGYSYGYTF.

The CDR3 loop is CASSQDSSGYGYTF. The CDR3 DNA reads as TGCGCCAGCAGCCAGGACAGTAGTGGATATGGCTACACCTTC. The chain couples TRBV5-1 to TRBJ1-2; tentative D call: TRBD1 (6 bases). Germline V CDR1 and CDR2: SGHRS, YFSETQ. The germline V and J ends were trimmed by 4 bases and 5 bases, with 15 bases remaining between them. The CDR3 runs 14 residues.